Presented here are 10 T cell receptor beta chains from one specimen sequenced in a study of T-cell memory formation after mild COVID-19. MiXCR was run by TCRdb on the 5' RACE reads, yielding one entry per CDR3 protein. Of 170,000 or so distinct CDR3 sequences listed, about 28% were seen once; the top ten hold about 12%. What was sequenced was PBMCs or a T cell subset sorted from them (not recorded which). Receptors were obtained from an adult woman who had mild COVID-19 (a few samples of this study predate the infection). Cell type and time point are not known.

This clonotype was detected only a few times. The chain joins TRBV20-1 to TRBJ1-4; D is unresolved. The CDR3 extends over 16 amino acids. V shed 3 bases and J shed 3 bases, with 17 bases lying between them. The germline gives CDR1 DFQATT, CDR2 SNEGSKA (reference sequence). The CDR3 DNA reads as TGCAGTGCTAGTGTCGACGGAACTGCATCTAATGAAAAACTGTTTTTT. It translates to CSASVDGTASNEKLFF.

The sample holds a few counts of this clonotype. The gene calls are TRBV15 and TRBJ2-5; 7 bases are shared with TRBD1. Germline V gene sequence: CDR1 LNHNV, CDR2 YYDKDF (reference sequence). Trimming took 8 bases from V and 2 from J; bases not matched to a gene: 5. This CDR3 comprises 13 residues. CDR3 amino acids: CATQTGQQETQYF. In DNA, the CDR3 is TGTGCCACCCAGACAGGGCAACAAGAGACCCAGTACTTC.

The CDR3 is CASSQDRWSETYEQYF. CDR3 sequence (DNA): TGTGCCAGCAGCCAAGATCGTTGGTCAGAGACCTACGAGCAGTACTTC. The chain couples TRBV4-2 to TRBJ2-7; D call uncertain. Trimming took 0 bases from V and 2 from J, leaving 14 bases between them. In germline, CDR1 is LGHNA, CDR2 YNFKEQ. This CDR3 has 16 residues.

CDR3 bases: TGCAGCGTTGAAGAGCGGGGGGGCTGGTACGAGCAGTACTTC. This sequence encodes CSVEERGGWYEQYF. The V and J genes are TRBV29-1 and TRBJ2-7; 9 bases line up with TRBD2. The junction had 4 bases not matched to a gene; V was cut back by 0 bases and J by 4 bases. Looked up from germline, CDR1 is SQVTM and CDR2 is ANQGSEA. The CDR3 sequence is 14 residues long.

The chain is built from TRBV5-1 and TRBJ2-5; D perhaps matches TRBD2 (6 bases). V was cut by 4 bases and J by 5 bases, with 12 bases left in between. The length of the CDR3 is 13 residues. CDR1 SGHRS and CDR2 YFSETQ come from the germline V gene. CDR3 in amino acids: CASSAGSTETQYF. The CDR3 bases are TGCGCCAGCAGCGCGGGGTCAACGGAGACCCAGTACTTC. Full variable domain (rest looked up from reference TRBV5-1 and TRBJ2-5): KAGVTQTPRYLIKTRGQQVTLSCSPISGHRSVSWYQQTPGQGLQFLFEYFSETQRNKGNFPGRFSGRQFSNSRSEMNVSTLELGDSALYLCASSAGSTETQYFGPGTRLLVL.

This clonotype was picked up a small number of times. The CDR3 coding sequence is TGTGCCAGCAGCTTAGAGGGCGGGAGCTCCTACGAGCAGTACTTC. Protein sequence: CASSLEGGSSYEQYF. The chain recombines TRBV7-2 with TRBJ2-7, with 7 bases fitting TRBD2. This CDR3 has 15 residues. From germline, CDR1 is SGHTA and CDR2 FQGNSA. With 1 base clipped from V and 0 bases from J, the junction kept 3 bases outside the gene matches. The variable domain in full, completed from reference TRBV7-2 and TRBJ2-7, reads GAGVSQSPSNKVTEKGKDVELRCDPISGHTALYWYRQSLGQGLEFLIYFQGNSAPDKSGLPSDRFSAERTGGSVSTLTIQRTQQEDSAVYLCASSLEGGSSYEQYFGPGTRLTVT.

As to this clonotype: The germline gene is not matched at one end of the junction; a read error may be the cause. The chain links TRBV6-6 to TRBJ2-7; 12 bases are shared with TRBD2. Germline V lookup: CDR1 MNHNY, CDR2 SVGAGI (reference sequence). The CDR3 is 14 residues long. CDR3 nucleotide sequence: TGTGCCAGCAGACCGAGACTAGCGGGGGACGAGCAGTATTTC. Translated: CASRPRLAGDEQYF.

The gene calls are TRBV6-5 and TRBJ2-2; D gene uncertain. The CDR3 covers 13 residues. Germline CDR1 reads MNHEY; CDR2 reads SVGAGI. V dropped 0 bases and J dropped 8 bases, with 7 bases sitting between them. In nucleotides, the CDR3 is TGTGCCAGCAGTTACTCCGGGCAAGGGGAGCTGTTTTTT. Encoded protein: CASSYSGQGELFF.

V and J are TRBV18 and TRBJ2-7; D is ambiguous. CDR1 and CDR2 (germline): KGHSH, LQKENI. The CDR3 covers 14 residues. V was pared by 0 bases and J by 2 bases, with 8 bases between. The CDR3 sequence is CASSPPQNPYEQYF. CDR3 coding DNA: TGTGCCAGCTCACCACCACAAAATCCCTACGAGCAGTACTTC.

Many counts were recorded for this clonotype. The chain recombines TRBV7-3 with TRBJ2-3; no definite D call. The germline CDR1 and CDR2 sequences are SGHTA and FQGTGA. Trimming left V 5 bases short and J 0 bases short, with 6 bases between. This CDR3 is 13 amino acids long. In DNA form, the CDR3 reads TGTGCCAGCAGCCCCCCTAGCACAGATACGCAGTATTTT. Encoded protein: CASSPPSTDTQYF. The variable domain in full, completed from reference TRBV7-3 and TRBJ2-3, reads GAGVSQTPSNKVTEKGKYVELRCDPISGHTALYWYRQSLGQGPEFLIYFQGTGAADDSGLPNDRFFAVRPEGSVSTLKIQRTERGDSAVYLCASSPPSTDTQYFGPGTRLTVL.